The rows below give T cell receptor beta chains drawn from one sample of a study of CD8 T cells in ankylosing spondylitis. TCRdb re-analysed the 5' RACE reads in MiXCR, keeping a single row per CDR3 protein. The table has around 340,000 distinct CDR3 sequences, about 15% seen once. Sequencing used blood, either unsorted or a sorted T cell fraction (not recorded which). The receptors derive from a male donor with ankylosing spondylitis or in good health (not recorded which). The CDR3 runs from the conserved cysteine through the conserved F or W. The D gene is left open where the match is weak. Clone size is shown for a subset of rows, as once, few, many or a class of expanded clone.

-	-	TRBJ2-1	TRBV4-2	CASSERQFADEQFF	TGTGCCAGCAGCGAGCGACAGTTTGCGGATGAGCAGTTCTTC
-	TRBD2	TRBJ2-7	TRBV11-2	CASSLARGTSGSKEQYF	TGTGCCAGCAGCTTAGCAAGGGGGACTAGCGGGAGTAAGGAGCAGTACTTC
few	TRBD2	TRBJ2-7	TRBV4-2	CASSQGASGRSLSYEQYF	TGTGCCAGCAGCCAAGGGGCTAGCGGGAGAAGTCTATCCTACGAGCAGTACTTC
-	TRBD2	TRBJ2-2	TRBV29-1	CSAQLAGVSGELFF	TGCAGCGCCCAACTAGCGGGAGTATCCGGGGAGCTGTTTTTT
few	-	TRBJ1-1	TRBV19	CASSIKGSAEAFF	TGTGCCAGTAGTATAAAGGGGTCGGCTGAAGCTTTCTTT
-	-	TRBJ1-6	TRBV6-6	CASSFSPSPLHF	TGTGCCAGCAGTTTTTCACCCTCACCCCTCCACTTT
-	-	TRBJ2-3	TRBV30	CAWSPTRGDTDTQYF	TGTGCCTGGAGCCCAACTAGAGGGGACACAGATACGCAGTATTTT
-	TRBD1	TRBJ1-1	TRBV6-1	CASSEGWDSRAFF	TGTGCCAGCAGTGAAGGTTGGGACAGCCGAGCTTTCTTT
many	TRBD2	TRBJ2-1	TRBV12-3/TRBV12-4	CASSLGRGLFNEQFF	TGTGCCAGCAGTTTAGGTCGGGGACTATTCAATGAGCAGTTCTTC
-	-	TRBJ1-1	TRBV12-5	CASGPPRTPEAFF	TGTGCTAGTGGTCCTCCGAGGACCCCTGAAGCTTTCTTT
few	-	TRBJ2-7	TRBV11-2	CASSLIPSSSYEQYF	TGTGCCAGCAGCTTAATTCCTAGCAGTTCCTACGAGCAGTACTTC
-	-	TRBJ2-1	TRBV21-1	CSQRRGGNSYNEQFF	TGTTCCCAGAGGAGGGGCGGGAACTCCTACAATGAGCAGTTCTTC
few	-	TRBJ1-2	TRBV7-9	CASSLWDSQGYGYTF	TGTGCCAGCAGCTTGTGGGACTCTCAGGGCTATGGCTACACCTTC
-	-	TRBJ2-3	TRBV20-1	CSAPRRGTDTQYF	TGCAGTGCGCCTCGGAGGGGGACAGATACGCAGTATTTT
-	-	TRBJ2-7	TRBV20-1	CSASDTLTYEQYF	TGCAGTGCCTCGGACACACTGACCTACGAGCAGTACTTC
few	TRBD1	TRBJ2-2	TRBV5-1	CASSIGTANTGELFF	TGCGCCAGCAGCATAGGGACAGCGAACACCGGGGAGCTGTTTTTT
-	TRBD1	TRBJ2-3	TRBV5-1	CASSSQGGTDTQYF	TGCGCCAGCAGCTCCCAGGGGGGCACAGATACGCAGTATTTT
-	-	TRBJ2-1	TRBV2	CASSLMGGTGQFF	TGTGCCAGCAGTCTAATGGGGGGGACAGGGCAGTTCTTC
-	-	TRBJ1-4	TRBV2	CASSERGSTREKLFF	TGTGCCAGCAGTGAAAGGGGGAGCACTAGAGAAAAACTGTTTTTT
-	TRBD2	TRBJ2-7	TRBV4-1	CASSADEAGGTYEQYF	TGCGCCAGCAGCGCAGACGAAGCGGGGGGGACCTACGAGCAGTACTTC
few	-	TRBJ1-3	TRBV25-1	CASSEGTAGNTIYF	TGTGCCAGCAGTGAAGGGACGGCTGGAAACACCATATATTTT
-	TRBD1	TRBJ2-2	TRBV6-5	CASSYGTGNGELFF	TGTGCCAGCAGTTACGGGACAGGGAACGGGGAGCTGTTTTTT
-	-	TRBJ2-5	TRBV27	CASSDFGRSRGQETQYF	TGTGCCAGCTCAGACTTCGGACGCAGTCGTGGGCAAGAGACCCAGTACTTC
few	-	TRBJ1-2	TRBV29-1	CSTSVEGGDYGYTF	TGCAGCACCTCGGTGGAGGGGGGGGACTATGGCTACACCTTC
few	-	TRBJ2-7	TRBV10-3	CAISSGYEQYF	TGTGCCATCAGCTCTGGCTACGAGCAGTACTTC
-	-	TRBJ1-1	TRBV5-1	CASSRQRMNTEAFF	TGCGCCAGCAGCCGACAGAGAATGAACACTGAAGCTTTCTTT
-	-	TRBJ1-4	TRBV12-3/TRBV12-4	CASSFGSSEKLFF	TGTGCCAGCAGTTTTGGAAGTTCTGAAAAACTGTTTTTT
-	-	TRBJ2-5	TRBV3-1	CASSPSYSRAFSGETQYF	TGTGCCAGCAGCCCGTCATATTCCAGGGCTTTTTCAGGAGAGACCCAGTACTTC
-	-	TRBJ2-2	TRBV5-1	CASSPLLGGAGTGELFF	TGCGCCAGCAGCCCCCTATTGGGGGGAGCCGGCACCGGGGAGCTGTTTTTT
-	-	TRBJ1-1	TRBV19	CAAVTPPTEAFF	TGTGCCGCCGTGACACCCCCCACTGAAGCTTTCTTT
few	-	TRBJ2-2	TRBV12-5	CASGLGTQLTGELFF	TGTGCTAGTGGTTTGGGGACTCAACTCACCGGGGAGCTGTTTTTT
few	-	TRBJ1-2	TRBV10-2	CASSEEANYGYTF	TGCGCCAGCAGTGAGGAGGCCAACTATGGCTACACCTTC
-	TRBD2	TRBJ2-5	TRBV3-1	CASSRRGLQETQYF	TGTGCCAGCAGCCGAAGGGGACTACAGGAGACCCAGTACTTC
-	TRBD1	TRBJ1-2	TRBV6-5	CASSYPTGNYGYTF	TGTGCCAGCAGTTACCCGACAGGGAACTATGGCTACACCTTC
-	-	TRBJ1-1	TRBV20-1	CSAGPNTEAFF	TGCAGTGCGGGCCCGAACACTGAAGCTTTCTTT
-	-	TRBJ2-1	TRBV6-5	CASSYSGTRNEQFF	TGTGCCAGCAGTTACTCTGGGACTCGAAATGAGCAGTTCTTC
-	TRBD1	TRBJ2-3	TRBV5-1	CASSPQGQHTDTQYF	TGCGCCAGCAGCCCGCAGGGACAGCACACAGATACGCAGTATTTT
-	-	TRBJ2-2	TRBV3-1	CASSQGQGSGELFF	TGTGCCAGCAGCCAAGGGCAGGGCAGCGGGGAGCTGTTTTTT
few	TRBD1	TRBJ1-1	TRBV12-3/TRBV12-4	CASSLSTGGQGTEAFF	TGTGCCAGCAGTTTATCTACAGGGGGACAGGGCACTGAAGCTTTCTTT
many	-	TRBJ2-2	TRBV6-1	CASRVSGYANTGELFF	TGTGCCAGCAGGGTTAGCGGATACGCGAACACCGGGGAGCTGTTTTTT
once	-	TRBJ2-6	TRBV6-1	CASHRHSGANVLTF	TGTGCCAGCCATAGACACTCTGGGGCCAACGTCCTGACTTTC
few	-	TRBJ1-1	TRBV3-1	CASSRATRRTEAFF	TGTGCCAGCAGCCGAGCCACTCGTCGCACTGAAGCTTTCTTT
few	-	TRBJ1-2	TRBV25-1	CASSESIGRRGYTF	TGTGCCAGCAGTGAATCGATAGGGCGCCGTGGCTACACCTTC
-	TRBD2	TRBJ2-1	TRBV20-1	CSASPPGRGGQDEQFF	TGCAGTGCTTCCCCCCCCGGGCGGGGGGGCCAGGATGAGCAGTTCTTC
few	TRBD2	TRBJ2-5	TRBV9	CASSPRGGGPQETQYF	TGTGCCAGCAGCCCTCGGGGGGGGGGACCCCAAGAGACCCAGTACTTC
few	TRBD1	TRBJ1-5	TRBV20-1	CSARQGANQPQHF	TGCAGTGCTAGACAGGGGGCGAATCAGCCCCAGCATTTT
few	-	TRBJ2-1	TRBV3-1	CASRTGRVMDEQFF	TGTGCCAGCAGGACTGGGCGGGTGATGGATGAGCAGTTCTTC
-	-	TRBJ1-1	TRBV5-5	CASSLRGSMNTEAFF	TGTGCCAGCAGCTTGAGGGGGAGCATGAACACTGAAGCTTTCTTT
few	-	TRBJ1-2	TRBV20-1	CSAPGAYGYTF	TGCAGTGCCCCCGGAGCCTATGGCTACACCTTC
few	-	TRBJ2-6	TRBV6-1	CASSGQVSGANVLTF	TGTGCCAGCAGTGGACAGGTCTCTGGGGCCAACGTCCTGACTTTC
many	-	TRBJ1-6	TRBV7-2	CASSLEQYNSPLHF	TGTGCCAGCAGCTTAGAACAGTATAATTCACCCCTCCACTTT
few	-	TRBJ1-2	TRBV5-1	CASSSLQNPYGYTF	TGCGCCAGCAGCTCGTTACAGAACCCCTATGGCTACACCTTC
few	-	TRBJ2-1	TRBV5-5	CASSSLTGFGFF	TGTGCCAGCAGCTCCCTGACAGGTTTTGGATTCTTC
many	-	TRBJ1-1	TRBV12-3/TRBV12-4	CASSQRPGEPEAFF	TGTGCCAGCAGTCAACGTCCAGGGGAGCCTGAAGCTTTCTTT
many	TRBD2	TRBJ2-2	TRBV6-4	CASSEETSGNTGELFF	TGTGCCAGCAGTGAAGAGACTAGCGGGAACACCGGGGAGCTGTTTTTT
-	-	TRBJ1-3	TRBV5-1	CASREQVASGNTIYF	TGCGCCAGCAGGGAGCAGGTAGCCTCTGGAAACACCATATATTTT
few	TRBD2	TRBJ2-7	TRBV5-1	CASSLEASGAYEQYF	TGCGCCAGCAGCTTAGAGGCTAGCGGGGCCTACGAGCAGTACTTC
-	TRBD1	TRBJ1-2	TRBV3-1	CATRQGGYGYTF	TGTGCCACCAGACAGGGAGGGTATGGCTACACCTTC
few	TRBD1	TRBJ2-7	TRBV20-1	CSARDLETGGYEQYF	TGCAGTGCTAGAGATTTGGAGACAGGGGGCTACGAGCAGTACTTC
many	-	TRBJ1-3	TRBV5-5	CASSLAGPAGNTIYF	TGTGCCAGCAGCTTGGCGGGGCCAGCTGGAAACACCATATATTTT